The 29 T cell receptor beta chains presented below share a single source sample, sequenced in a study of blood T cell repertoires in COVID-19. Only in-frame clones appear in the TCRdb table, and some are missing; sequencing was by immunoSEQ multiplex PCR. The data contain about 300,000 clones, 70% to 90% of them singletons. Source material: PBMCs or T cells enriched from blood (not recorded which). Receptor source: a woman aged 25 to 45 who had recovered from COVID-19.

The chain is built from TRBV3-1 (or the pseudogene TRBV3-2) and TRBJ1-4; tentative D call: TRBD1 (6 bases). Germline V gene sequence: CDR1 LGHDT, CDR2 YNNKEL (reference sequence). This CDR3 spans 16 amino acids. V was pared by 3 bases and J by 5 bases, with 16 bases between. The CDR3 DNA is TGTGCCAGCAGCCATCCTACGGACAGACCGAATGAAAAACTGTTTTTT. Residues: CASSHPTDRPNEKLFF.

The chain carries TRBV5-1 and TRBJ2-3, with 10 positions matching TRBD1. The CDR3 is 16 amino acids. The V gene end was trimmed by 0 bases and the J gene end by 4 bases; junction bases not matched to a gene: 5. CDR1 SGHRS and CDR2 YFSETQ come from the germline V gene. The CDR3 protein is CASSLDWTGGPDTQYF. CDR3 nucleotides: TGCGCCAGCAGCTTGGATTGGACAGGGGGTCCAGATACGCAGTATTTT.

This rearrangement joins TRBV7-9 to TRBJ2-7; D perhaps matches TRBD2 (5 bases). V dropped 2 bases and J dropped 6 bases, with 8 bases sitting between them. The CDR3 totals 12 residues. Germline V lookup: CDR1 SEHNR, CDR2 FQNEAQ (reference sequence). The DNA for the CDR3 is TGTGCCAGCAGCTTACCGGGGTTCGAGCAGTACTTC. Encoded protein: CASSLPGFEQYF.

The rearrangement joins TRBV6-2 or TRBV6-3 to TRBJ2-5, with D perhaps matching TRBD1 (6 bases). Germline lookup yields CDR1 MNHEY and CDR2 SVGEGT. The V gene lost 5 bases and the J gene lost 2 bases, with 12 bases spanning the gap. This CDR3 comprises 14 residues. In DNA form, the CDR3 reads TGTGCCAGCAGTCCCAGGACAGTACAAGAGACCCAGTACTTC. Translating it yields CASSPRTVQETQYF.

The CDR3 nucleotides read TGTGCCAGCAGCAAAGACTTCGTTGGCAATCAGCCCCAGCATTTT. It specifies CASSKDFVGNQPQHF. The chain is built from TRBV2 and TRBJ1-5; D unresolved. V lost 6 bases and J lost 2, with 14 bases in between. Germline values: CDR1 SNHLY, CDR2 FYNNEI. CDR3 length: 15 residues.

The chain combines TRBV11-1 with TRBJ2-2, with TRBD1 matching over 10 bases. V shed 3 bases and J 6 bases; nucleotides not matched to a gene: 4. The CDR3 is made up of 15 amino acids. CDR1 is SGHAT and CDR2 is FQDESV in the germline V gene (reference sequence). CDR3 in amino acids: CASSFDRGLSGELFF. CDR3 sequence (DNA): TGTGCCAGCAGCTTTGACAGGGGGCTGTCCGGGGAGCTGTTTTTT.

This sequence joins TRBV3-1 (or the pseudogene TRBV3-2) and TRBJ2-7; D perhaps matches TRBD1 (7 bases). The CDR3 is 15 residues long. Germline assignment: CDR1 LGHDT and CDR2 YNNKEL (reference sequence). V gave up 8 bases and J gave up 2 bases, with 19 bases separating them. The CDR3 sequence: CASGLSRGRTYEQYF. The CDR3 DNA reads TGTGCCAGCGGACTATCGAGGGGGCGAACCTACGAGCAGTACTTC.

This chain uses TRBV19 with TRBJ1-2; D gene ambiguous. The CDR3 consists of 14 residues. V was clipped by 7 bases and J by 6 bases, with 18 bases between them. Germline CDR1 is LNHDA and CDR2 is SQIVND (reference sequence). In DNA, the CDR3 is TGTGCCAGTAACCCCCGCACAGCTTCGGATGGCTACACCTTC. Translation gives CASNPRTASDGYTF.

The rearrangement links TRBV9 to TRBJ2-6, with 8 bases that match TRBD1. With V trimmed by 3 bases and J by 2 bases, 10 bases remained unmatched. The CDR3 contains 18 residues. Germline V gene sequence: CDR1 SGDLS, CDR2 YYNGEE. The CDR3 loop is CASSAWTGSSTGANVLTF. The CDR3 bases are TGTGCCAGCAGCGCGTGGACAGGGTCTAGTACTGGGGCCAACGTCCTGACTTTC.

CDR3 nucleotide sequence: TGTGCCAGCAGCGAGAGCCCAACAGGGGGCTATGGCTACACCTTC. Amino acids: CASSESPTGGYGYTF. This chain links TRBV9 with TRBJ1-2; 8 bases agree with TRBD1. J lost 4 bases, V lost 3 bases, and 8 bases had no gene match. The length of the CDR3 is 15 residues. Per germline, CDR1 SGDLS and CDR2 YYNGEE.

This clone has just one count. The chain couples TRBV30 to TRBJ1-2; D not certain. Germline CDR1 GTSNPN, CDR2 SVGIG (reference sequence). The germline V and J ends were trimmed by 3 bases and 4 bases, with 12 bases remaining between them. This CDR3 spans 13 amino acids. CDR3 coding DNA: TGTGCCTGGAGCGGAGCGGGGATCTATGGCTACACCTTC. This gives the protein CAWSGAGIYGYTF. Based on the CDR3 plus reference TRBV30 and TRBJ1-2, the full variable domain is SQTIHQWPATLVQPVGSPLSLECTVEGTSNPNLYWYRQAAGRGLQLLFYSVGIGQISSEVPQNLSASRPQDRQFILSSKKLLLSDSGFYLCAWSGAGIYGYTFGSGTRLTVV.

The genes are TRBV6-6 and TRBJ2-3; 10 nucleotides agree with TRBD1. Germline CDR1 MNHNY, CDR2 SVGAGI (reference sequence). Trimming cost V 5 bases and J 5 bases; bases outside gene matches: 10. The CDR3 consists of 16 residues. DNA of the CDR3: TGTGCCAGCAGTCCCCCCGGGACAGGGGTGGGAGATACGCAGTATTTT. Translation gives CASSPPGTGVGDTQYF.

To note about this clone: A much larger clone differs from this one at a single base, so this may be a read error. CDR3 residues: CASSWGGDTEAFF. The CDR3 bases are TGTGCCAGCAGTTGGGGCGGGGACACTGAAGCTTTCTTT. V is TRBV27 and J is TRBJ1-1; the D gene is possibly TRBD1 (5 bases). The CDR3 has 13 amino acids. V was shortened by 4 bases and J by 3 bases, with 9 bases between the two germline ends. Germline V CDR1 and CDR2: MNHEY, SMNVEV (reference sequence).

This clone was recorded once. The chain joins TRBV6-1 to TRBJ1-5, with 11 bases aligning to TRBD1. Germline lookup yields CDR1 MNHNS and CDR2 SASEGT. The CDR3 runs 16 residues. The V gene end was trimmed by 4 bases and the J gene end by 5 bases; junction bases not matched to a gene: 7. CDR3 in DNA: TGTGCCAGCAGTGGGACAGGGGGCGACGTTTATCAGCCCCAGCATTTT. Amino acids: CASSGTGGDVYQPQHF.

The CDR3 region is CAISESVRVSYNEQFF. The CDR3 DNA sequence: TGTGCCATCAGTGAGTCGGTGAGGGTTTCCTACAATGAGCAGTTCTTC. The chain combines TRBV10-3 with TRBJ2-1, with D possibly being TRBD2 (5 bases). CDR3 length: 16 amino acids. Germline assignment: CDR1 ENHRY and CDR2 SYGVKD. Trimming took off 0 bases at V and 1 base at J, with 10 bases between the two ends.

The rearrangement joins TRBV27 to TRBJ1-1; D perhaps matches TRBD1 (6 bases). V lost 3 bases and J lost 1, with 21 bases in between. The CDR3 spans 18 residues. Looked up from germline, CDR1 is MNHEY and CDR2 is SMNVEV (reference sequence). CDR3 region: CASSFLTGAVSANTEAFF. CDR3 nucleotides: TGTGCCAGCAGTTTCCTGACAGGTGCGGTTTCGGCGAACACTGAAGCTTTCTTT.

The rearrangement joins TRBV10-3 to TRBJ1-1; TRBD1 agrees at 7 bases. CDR3 length: 13 residues. After removal of 5 bases from V and 4 bases from J, the junction contained 4 bases not matched to a gene. Germline loops: CDR1 ENHRY, CDR2 SYGVKD. The CDR3 DNA reads as TGTGCCATCAGTTTACAGGGGTTCACTGAAGCTTTCTTT. Residues: CAISLQGFTEAFF.

The chain uses TRBV28 and TRBJ1-5; weak D call: TRBD1 (5 bases). The CDR3 contains 14 residues. Trimming took 7 bases from V and 6 from J, leaving 16 bases between them. Germline values: CDR1 MDHEN, CDR2 SYDVKM. CDR3 amino acids: CASTLGGTFQPQHF. In nucleotides, the CDR3 is TGTGCCAGCACCCTGGGGGGGACCTTTCAGCCCCAGCATTTT.

The chain is built from TRBV4-2 and TRBJ1-1; TRBD1 agrees at 8 bases. This CDR3 has 15 amino acids. Germline V gene data show CDR1 as LGHNA and CDR2 as YNFKEQ. V was clipped by 1 base and J by 1 base; unmatched bases: 2. CDR3 sequence: CASSQGTGQNTEAFF. The CDR3 DNA is TGTGCCAGCAGCCAAGGGACAGGGCAGAACACTGAAGCTTTCTTT.

The rearrangement links TRBV18 to TRBJ1-1; D ambiguous. Germline V gene data show CDR1 as KGHSH and CDR2 as LQKENI. The CDR3 is 14 residues long. Trimming took 3 bases from V and 4 from J, leaving 12 bases between them. The CDR3 is CASSPAERGTEAFF. The CDR3 nucleotides are TGTGCCAGCTCACCTGCCGAAAGAGGCACTGAAGCTTTCTTT.

This clone was counted once. V gene TRBV7-9 combines with J gene TRBJ2-7; TRBD1 agrees at 7 bases. The germline gives CDR1 SEHNR, CDR2 FQNEAQ (reference sequence). Losses at the gene ends were 5 bases for V and 3 bases for J; bases not matched to a gene: 10. The CDR3 is 15 amino acids. The CDR3 reads CASSQTGARDYEQYF. The DNA for the CDR3 is TGTGCCAGCAGCCAAACAGGGGCCAGGGACTACGAGCAGTACTTC.

CDR3 sequence: CASMRGNTEAFF. The CDR3, as DNA: TGTGCCAGTATGAGAGGAAACACTGAAGCTTTCTTT. V gene TRBV19 combines with J gene TRBJ1-1, with D unclear. Trimming removed 7 bases at V and 2 bases at J, with 8 bases between. The CDR3 runs to 12 residues. The V gene's germline CDR1 is LNHDA and CDR2 SQIVND (reference sequence).

The rearrangement uses TRBV9 and TRBJ2-1, with TRBD2 as a possible D gene (5 bases). V lost 1 base, J lost 10 bases, and 9 bases lay in between. The germline CDR1 and CDR2 sequences are SGDLS and YYNGEE. This CDR3 is 12 amino acids long. The CDR3: CASSVSGWEQFF. CDR3 in DNA: TGTGCCAGCAGCGTATCGGGGTGGGAGCAGTTCTTC.

This clone was observed a few times. The CDR3 nucleotides are TGCGCCAGCAGCTTGCGCGGCTCCCTAGGACTGTTTTTT. It yields the protein CASSLRGSLGLFF. V and J are TRBV5-1 and TRBJ1-4; the D is unclear. V was shortened by 1 base and J by 13 bases, with 14 bases between the two germline ends. Germline lookup yields CDR1 SGHRS and CDR2 YFSETQ. CDR3 length: 13 residues.

This clone was observed a handful of times. The chain combines TRBV25-1 with TRBJ1-1, with D possibly TRBD1 on 6 matching bases. Trimming left V 5 bases short and J 0 bases short, with 13 bases between. The CDR3 extends over 15 amino acids. Germline CDR1 reads MGHDK; CDR2 reads SYGVNS. The CDR3 here is CASSKTGFMNTEAFF. The CDR3 bases are TGTGCCAGCAGTAAAACAGGGTTCATGAACACTGAAGCTTTCTTT. The variable domain in full, with the rest retrieved from reference TRBV25-1 and TRBJ1-1, is EADIYQTPRYLVIGTGKKITLECSQTMGHDKMYWYQQDPGMELHLIHYSYGVNSTEKGDLSSESTVSRIRTEHFPLTLESARPSHTSQYLCASSKTGFMNTEAFFGQGTRLTVV.

This chain connects TRBV27 to TRBJ1-1, with 9 bases matching TRBD1. Germline values: CDR1 MNHEY, CDR2 SMNVEV (reference sequence). Unmatched junction bases numbered 7, after V lost 9 bases and J lost 5 bases. CDR3 length equals 13 residues. The CDR3 spells CASRTGVVTEAFF. The DNA for the CDR3 is TGTGCCAGTAGGACAGGGGTGGTTACTGAAGCTTTCTTT.

The V and J genes are TRBV12-3 or TRBV12-4 and TRBJ2-7; D remains unclear. Trimming shortened V by 2 bases and J by 2 bases, and 4 bases separated the two germline ends. The CDR3 length is 12 residues. Here the CDR3 DNA reads TGTGCCAGCAGTTTACGAGCCTACGAGCAGTACTTC. Translation gives CASSLRAYEQYF.

The chain is built from TRBV6-5 and TRBJ2-2; D is uncertain. Germline lookup yields CDR1 MNHEY and CDR2 SVGAGI. Deletions cut 6 bases from V and 7 bases from J, with 6 bases between. The CDR3 spans 11 residues. The CDR3 DNA reads as TGTGCCAGCAGGGAGTACGGGGAGCTGTTTTTT. Protein sequence: CASREYGELFF.

The gene calls are TRBV4-1 and TRBJ1-1, with 7 bases identical to TRBD1. The CDR3 extends over 15 amino acids. V lost 3 bases and J lost 0; bases outside the gene matches: 4. From germline, CDR1 is MGHRA and CDR2 YSYEKL. The CDR3 sequence is CASSHKTGMNTEAFF. Here the CDR3 DNA reads TGCGCCAGCAGCCACAAGACAGGGATGAACACTGAAGCTTTCTTT.